Sequencing of this T cell receptor (beta chain) was carried out in a study of technical replicates of blood from a few donors. Profiled with immunoSEQ multiplex PCR; TCRdb holds only in-frame clones, not every one. Of under 80,000 clones listed, roughly 91% are singletons. In germline, CDR1 is MNHNS, CDR2 SASEGT. V shed 1 base and J shed 4 bases, with 14 bases lying between them. The CDR3 spans 15 residues. The chain joins TRBV6-1 to TRBJ2-7; D may be TRBD1 (5 bases). Input material: PBMCs. This sequence was found in a human donor in good health. Some clones in this sample may be carry-over from other donors' samples. The DNA for the CDR3 is TGTGCCAGCAGTGAAGTCGGGTCAGGGTCTTACGAGCAGTACTTC. It specifies CASSEVGSGSYEQYF.